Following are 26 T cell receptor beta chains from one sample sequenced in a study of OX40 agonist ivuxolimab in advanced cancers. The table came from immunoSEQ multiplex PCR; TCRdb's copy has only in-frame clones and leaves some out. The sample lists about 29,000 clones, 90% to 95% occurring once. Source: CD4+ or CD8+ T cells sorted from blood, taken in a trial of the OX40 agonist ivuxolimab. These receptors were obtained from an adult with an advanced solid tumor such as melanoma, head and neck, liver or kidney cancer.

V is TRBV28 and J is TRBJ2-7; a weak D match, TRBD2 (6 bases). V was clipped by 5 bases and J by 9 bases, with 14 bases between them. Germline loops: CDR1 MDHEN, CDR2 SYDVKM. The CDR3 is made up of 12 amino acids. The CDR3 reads CASSPPRGGQYF. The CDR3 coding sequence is TGTGCCAGCAGTCCCCCGCGGGGTGGGCAGTACTTC.

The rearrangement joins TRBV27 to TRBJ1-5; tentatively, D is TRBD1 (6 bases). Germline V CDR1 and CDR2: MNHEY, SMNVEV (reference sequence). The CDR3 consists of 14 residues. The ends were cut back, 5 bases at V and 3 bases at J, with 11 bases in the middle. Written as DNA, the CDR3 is TGTGCCAGCAGTGCAGGGGCTAACAATCAGCCCCAGCATTTT. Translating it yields CASSAGANNQPQHF.

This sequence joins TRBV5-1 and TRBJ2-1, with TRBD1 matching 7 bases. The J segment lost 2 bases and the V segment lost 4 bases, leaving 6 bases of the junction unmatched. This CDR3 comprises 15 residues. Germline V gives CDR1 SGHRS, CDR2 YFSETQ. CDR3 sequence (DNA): TGCGCCAGCAGCCCAGGGGGTGCCCCCTACAATGAGCAGTTCTTC. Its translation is CASSPGGAPYNEQFF.

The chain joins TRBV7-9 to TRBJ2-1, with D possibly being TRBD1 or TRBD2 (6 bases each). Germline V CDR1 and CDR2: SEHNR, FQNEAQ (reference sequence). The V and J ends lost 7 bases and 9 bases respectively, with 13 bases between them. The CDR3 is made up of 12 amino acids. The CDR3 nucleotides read TGTGCCAGCATGCACGGGGGCCGTGAGCAGTTCTTC. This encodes CASMHGGREQFF.

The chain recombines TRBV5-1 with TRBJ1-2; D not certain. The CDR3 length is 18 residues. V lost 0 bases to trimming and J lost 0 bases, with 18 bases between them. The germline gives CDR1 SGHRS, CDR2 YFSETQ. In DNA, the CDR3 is TGCGCCAGCAGCTTGGAGTCAGTAGATTCTCCTACTAACTATGGCTACACCTTC. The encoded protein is CASSLESVDSPTNYGYTF.

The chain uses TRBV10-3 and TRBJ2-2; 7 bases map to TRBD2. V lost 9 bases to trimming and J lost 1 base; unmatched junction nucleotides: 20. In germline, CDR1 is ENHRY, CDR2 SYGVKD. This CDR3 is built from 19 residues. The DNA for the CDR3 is TGTGCCATTGAAGTCAGGGCGGGGGATCATATTATGAACACCGGGGAGCTGTTTTTT. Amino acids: CAIEVRAGDHIMNTGELFF.

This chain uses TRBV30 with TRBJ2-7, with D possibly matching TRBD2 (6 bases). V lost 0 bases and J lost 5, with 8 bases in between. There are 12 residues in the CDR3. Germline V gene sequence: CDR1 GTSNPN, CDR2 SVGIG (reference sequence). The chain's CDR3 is CAWSVWGDEQYF. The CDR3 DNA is TGTGCCTGGAGTGTATGGGGGGACGAGCAGTACTTC.

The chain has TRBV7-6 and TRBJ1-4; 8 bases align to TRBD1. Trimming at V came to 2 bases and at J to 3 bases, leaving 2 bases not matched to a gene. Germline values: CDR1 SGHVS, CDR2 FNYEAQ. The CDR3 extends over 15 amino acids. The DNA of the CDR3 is TGTGCCAGCAGCTTACAGGGGGCAGCTAATGAAAAACTGTTTTTT. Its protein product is CASSLQGAANEKLFF.

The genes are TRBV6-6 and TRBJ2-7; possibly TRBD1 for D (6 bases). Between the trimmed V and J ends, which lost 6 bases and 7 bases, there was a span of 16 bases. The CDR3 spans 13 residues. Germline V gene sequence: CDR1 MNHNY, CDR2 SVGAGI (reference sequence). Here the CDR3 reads CASSTPQGWEQYF. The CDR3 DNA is TGTGCCAGCAGCACCCCACAGGGCTGGGAGCAGTACTTC.

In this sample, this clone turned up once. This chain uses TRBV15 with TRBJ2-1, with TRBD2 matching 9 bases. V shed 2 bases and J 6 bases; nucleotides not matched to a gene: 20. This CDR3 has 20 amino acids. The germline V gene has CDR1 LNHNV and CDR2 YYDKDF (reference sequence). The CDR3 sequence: CATSRYRTNDIAGVGNEQFF. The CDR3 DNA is TGTGCCACCAGCAGATACCGAACCAACGACATAGCGGGAGTCGGCAATGAGCAGTTCTTC. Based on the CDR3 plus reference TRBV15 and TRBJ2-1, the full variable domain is DAMVIQNPRYQVTQFGKPVTLSCSQTLNHNVMYWYQQKSSQAPKLLFHYYDKDFNNEADTPDNFQSRRPNTSFCFLDIRSPGLGDTAMYLCATSRYRTNDIAGVGNEQFFGPGTRLTVL.

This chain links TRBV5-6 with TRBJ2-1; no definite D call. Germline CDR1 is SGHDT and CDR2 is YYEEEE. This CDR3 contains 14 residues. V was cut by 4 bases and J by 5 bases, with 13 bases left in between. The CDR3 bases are TGTGCCAGCAGCCCAGTTGGGATAGACAATGAGCAGTTCTTC. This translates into CASSPVGIDNEQFF.

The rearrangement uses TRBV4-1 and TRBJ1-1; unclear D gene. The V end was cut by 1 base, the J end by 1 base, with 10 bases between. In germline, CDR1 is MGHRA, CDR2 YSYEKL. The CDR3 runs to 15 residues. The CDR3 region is CASSQVPWRNTEAFF. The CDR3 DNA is TGCGCCAGCAGCCAAGTTCCTTGGAGGAACACTGAAGCTTTCTTT.

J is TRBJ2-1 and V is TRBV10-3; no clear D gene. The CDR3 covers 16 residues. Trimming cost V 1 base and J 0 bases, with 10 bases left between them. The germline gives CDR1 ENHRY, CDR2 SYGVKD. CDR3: CAISEFPDSSYNEQFF. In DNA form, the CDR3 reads TGTGCCATCAGTGAGTTCCCCGATAGCTCCTACAATGAGCAGTTCTTC.

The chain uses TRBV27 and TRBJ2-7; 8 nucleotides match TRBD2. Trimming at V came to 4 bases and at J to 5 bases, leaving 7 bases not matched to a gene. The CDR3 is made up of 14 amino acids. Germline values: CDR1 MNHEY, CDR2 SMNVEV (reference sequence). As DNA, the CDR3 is TGTGCCAGCAGTTCCGTAGCGGGAATCCACGAGCAGTACTTC. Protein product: CASSSVAGIHEQYF.

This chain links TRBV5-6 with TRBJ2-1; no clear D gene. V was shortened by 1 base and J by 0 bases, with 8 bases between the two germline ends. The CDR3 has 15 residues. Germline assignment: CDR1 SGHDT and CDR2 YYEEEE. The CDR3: CASSLSLSSYNEQFF. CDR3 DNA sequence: TGTGCCAGCAGCTTGTCTCTCAGCTCCTACAATGAGCAGTTCTTC.

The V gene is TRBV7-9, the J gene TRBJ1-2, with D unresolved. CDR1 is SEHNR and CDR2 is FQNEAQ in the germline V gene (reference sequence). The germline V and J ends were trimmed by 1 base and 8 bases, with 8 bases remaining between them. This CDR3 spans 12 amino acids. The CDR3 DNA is TGTGCCAGCAGCTTAGGGTCGGGCGGCTACACCTTC. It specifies CASSLGSGGYTF.

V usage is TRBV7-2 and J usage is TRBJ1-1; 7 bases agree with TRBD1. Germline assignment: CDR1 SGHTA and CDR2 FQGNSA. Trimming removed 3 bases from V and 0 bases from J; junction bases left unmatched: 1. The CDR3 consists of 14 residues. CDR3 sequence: CASSLGQMNTEAFF. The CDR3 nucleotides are TGTGCCAGCAGCTTGGGACAGATGAACACTGAAGCTTTCTTT.

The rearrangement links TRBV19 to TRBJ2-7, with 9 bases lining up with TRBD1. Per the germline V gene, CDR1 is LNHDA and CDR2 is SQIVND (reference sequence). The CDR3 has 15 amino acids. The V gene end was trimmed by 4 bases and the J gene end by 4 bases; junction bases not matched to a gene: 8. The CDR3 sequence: CASSKYRGPLYEQYF. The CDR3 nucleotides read TGTGCCAGTAGTAAATACAGGGGGCCCTTATACGAGCAGTACTTC.

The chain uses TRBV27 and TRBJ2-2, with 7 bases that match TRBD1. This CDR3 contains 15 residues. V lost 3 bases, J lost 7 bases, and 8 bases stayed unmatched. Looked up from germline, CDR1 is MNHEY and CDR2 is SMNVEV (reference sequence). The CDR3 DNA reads TGTGCCAGCAGTTTGTTGAGGGGGCAAGGCGGGGAGCTGTTTTTT. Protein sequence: CASSLLRGQGGELFF.

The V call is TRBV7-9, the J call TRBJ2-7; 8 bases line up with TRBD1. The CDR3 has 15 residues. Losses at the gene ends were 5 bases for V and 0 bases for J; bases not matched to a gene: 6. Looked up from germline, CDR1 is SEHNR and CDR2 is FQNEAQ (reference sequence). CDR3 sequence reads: CASSPRQGSSYEQYF. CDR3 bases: TGTGCCAGCAGCCCTCGACAGGGGAGCTCCTACGAGCAGTACTTC.

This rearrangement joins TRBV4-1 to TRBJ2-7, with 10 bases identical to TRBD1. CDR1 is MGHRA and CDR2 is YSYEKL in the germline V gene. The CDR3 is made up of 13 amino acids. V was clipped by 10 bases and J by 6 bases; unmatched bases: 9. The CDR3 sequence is CATSDRGRGEQYF. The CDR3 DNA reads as TGCGCCACTTCAGACAGGGGGCGCGGCGAGCAGTACTTC.

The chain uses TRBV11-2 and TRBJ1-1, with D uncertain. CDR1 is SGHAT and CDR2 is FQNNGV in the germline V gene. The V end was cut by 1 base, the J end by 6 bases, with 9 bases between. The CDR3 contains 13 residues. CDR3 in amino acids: CASSLVGSAEAFF. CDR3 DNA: TGTGCCAGCAGCTTAGTGGGGAGCGCTGAAGCTTTCTTT.

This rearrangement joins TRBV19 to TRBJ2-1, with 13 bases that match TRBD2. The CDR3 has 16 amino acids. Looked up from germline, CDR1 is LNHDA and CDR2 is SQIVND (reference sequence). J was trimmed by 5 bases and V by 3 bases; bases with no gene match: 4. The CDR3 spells CASSIAGLAGNNEQFF. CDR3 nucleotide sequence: TGTGCCAGTAGTATTGCGGGACTAGCGGGAAACAATGAGCAGTTCTTC.

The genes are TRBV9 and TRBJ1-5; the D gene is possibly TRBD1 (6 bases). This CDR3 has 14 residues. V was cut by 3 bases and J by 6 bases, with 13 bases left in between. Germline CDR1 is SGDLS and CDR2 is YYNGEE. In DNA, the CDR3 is TGTGCCAGCAGCGCCACAGGGACGGCTCAGCCCCAGCATTTT. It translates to CASSATGTAQPQHF.

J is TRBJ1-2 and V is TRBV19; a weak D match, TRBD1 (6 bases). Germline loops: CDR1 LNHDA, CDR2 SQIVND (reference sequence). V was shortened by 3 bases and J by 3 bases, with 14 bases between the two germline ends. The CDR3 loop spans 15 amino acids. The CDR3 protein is CASSMVEGVDYGYTF. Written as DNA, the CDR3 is TGTGCCAGTAGTATGGTAGAGGGGGTCGACTATGGCTACACCTTC.

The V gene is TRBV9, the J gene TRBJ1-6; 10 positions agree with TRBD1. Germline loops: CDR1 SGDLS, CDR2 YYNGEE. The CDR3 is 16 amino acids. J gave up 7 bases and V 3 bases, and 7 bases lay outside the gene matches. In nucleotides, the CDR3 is TGTGCCAGCAGCGGGACCTCGGGACAGGGGAATTCACCCCTCCACTTT. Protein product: CASSGTSGQGNSPLHF.